Listed below are T cell receptor beta chains from one sample, sequenced in a study of blood T cell repertoires in COVID-19. The method was immunoSEQ multiplex PCR; TCRdb's version includes in-frame clones alone and lacks a portion of them. The sample carries about 130,000 clones, approximately 86% recorded once. The sequencing input was peripheral blood. The receptor set was obtained from a woman aged 70 to 79 with COVID-19, enrolled during active disease. CDR3s leave out the opening cysteine and the closing phenylalanine or tryptophan.

cdr3_aa j_call v_call
ASSLGGDLWGGYT TRBJ1-2 TRBV5-1
ASRLRPGGGTQY TRBJ2-5 TRBV5-1
ASSHPVEAEPGELF TRBJ2-2 TRBV4-1
ASSRDSSMNTEAF TRBJ1-1 TRBV2
ASSSGGRDQPQH TRBJ1-5 TRBV5-4
ASSPGTATNEKLF TRBJ1-4 TRBV5-1
SVPGLGNNEQF TRBJ2-1 TRBV29-1
ASSSGQGGSTDTQY TRBJ2-3 TRBV7-7
ASSLRGGRGTGELF TRBJ2-2 TRBV27
ASSTRQGFISPLH TRBJ1-6 TRBV19
ASSLGGGGYT TRBJ1-2 TRBV5-5
ASSMQGIRYEQY TRBJ2-7 TRBV5-6
ASSTVRDRGRFNEKLF TRBJ1-4 TRBV28
ASEVATGAGEQY TRBJ2-7 TRBV19
ASSVTGETNEKLF TRBJ1-4 TRBV28
AINGGSNQPQH TRBJ1-5 TRBV19